This record covers a single TCR beta chain. Its antigen is currently not known. The junction shows a germline mismatch at one end, possibly a read error. The CDR3 end is not reached by the read, which stops 3 residues before it; the germline J gene fills it in. Other nucleotide sequences from this sample produce the same CDR3. Using the immunoSEQ assay, multiplex PCR amplified TCR beta CDR3 regions from an average of around 1,300 ng of genomic DNA per sample. Primer bias was corrected in the assay by using a complete synthetic TCR repertoire to establish an amplification baseline. The amplicons were sequenced on the Illumina platform. As for the original processing: Error correction of the sequences involved clustering with frequency ratios plus a modified nearest-neighbor algorithm, after which the sequences were analyzed in the immunoSEQ Analyzer using IMGT gene definitions. At each rarefaction depth, TCR richness and evenness were averaged across 20 rarefaction repeats, and any sample with fewer sequences than the depth was left out. V, D and J gene relative abundances were compared between groups with Wilcoxon rank sum tests, applying FDR correction. An intraclass correlation of 95% to 97% for TCR richness and an average of around 71% across 66 gene segments were obtained from the blinded duplicates. TCRdb provides this immuneACCESS table in a form limited to in-frame rearrangements. Some clones are lacking; in checked studies, under half of them reflect an unresolved V gene, and why the rest are absent is not known. D and trimming were read from the DNA, whereas the V and J calls and clone size are those reported in that table. The table for this sample lists tens of thousands of clones. The ten most abundant clones make up 3.5% to 5.5% of the sample.

This record comes from a study of T cells in women clearing cervical HPV infection (dated by TCRdb to 2017 to 2018). In terms of the full investigation: The cases were some 26 women with histologically confirmed HPV16-related CIN3 or worse, and 2 of those women had invasive cancers. This exploratory proof-of-principle case-control study, nested within the Guanacaste HPV Natural History Study in Costa Rica, compared TCR repertoires among women with different cervical HPV16 outcomes. Among cases, blood sampling came a median of approximately 150 days after lesion detection, with an interquartile range of roughly 80 to 220 days. The 25 or so controls were women who cleared a single incident HPV16 infection within 12 months without developing precancer or cancer. Five blinded duplicates per group were added as quality controls, giving around 60 samples: about 50 participants and 10 replicates. Cases had a median age of around 34 years compared with 38 to 40 for controls, and baseline characteristics showed no significant differences between the groups. Cases and controls were matched on age within five years and on year of sample collection. Blood from cases was drawn at the visit where the lesion was first identified, while blood from controls was drawn once the infection was no longer detected. The parent cohort enrolled roughly 9,300 women aged 18 or older in Guanacaste, Costa Rica, in about 1993 to 1994 and followed the women for 6 to 7 years. Because only a few women had HLA typing data, the possibility that HLA type acted as a confounder could not be ruled out. Broad study findings and their caveats: Because the number of T cells per sample was unknown, the richness differences could reflect varying T-cell content rather than repertoire biology. By combining richness with V gene abundances, random forest classifiers separated cases from controls with an estimated AUC of roughly 0.8. CIN3+ cases had significantly higher TCR repertoire richness than controls across sequencing depths, but evenness did not differ between the groups. The cross-sectional design could not show whether the associations came before the infection or were a result of it, and neither effector/memory subsets nor HPV-specific T cells were isolated. Lower TRBV6-7 relative abundance was observed in cases than in controls (around 0.11% versus 0.15%; Bonferroni P = 0.0008).

Per the germline V gene (reference sequence), GTSNPN is the CDR1 and SVGIG is the CDR2. Spanning cysteine to phenylalanine, the CDR3 consists of 16 amino acids. Part of the CDR3 DNA is given, 39 bases translated from base 1. Every participant had a single incident cervical HPV16 infection, and women with prevalent HPV16 infections were excluded. Cervical HPV DNA was detected by MY09/MY11 PCR and genotyped by dot-blot hybridization. Around 15 mL of heparinized blood were centrifuged, and the buffy coat was aliquoted, frozen at -30°C, then stored at -80°C. QIAGEN kits were used to extract genomic DNA from buffy coat specimens.

This receptor was identified in a woman between 18 and 70 years old with a cervical HPV16 infection that either progressed to CIN3+ or cleared (not recorded which). Sequences were obtained from blood buffy coat. The chain was built from TRBV30 and TRBJ1-3, and possibly TRBD1, on 5 matching bases. The covered CDR3 bases are TGTGCCTGGAGTCGGCGCGCCGGGACTTCTGGAAACACG. This encodes CAWSRRAGTSGNT. The entire CDR3 protein is CAWSRRAGTSGNTIYF.